A single TCR beta chain is shown here with its context. The antigen is not known. Sampled while nominally healthy, donors likely had unrecorded immune exposures. This sample stems from a study of cytomegalovirus exposure and HLA in healthy donors. The CDR3 extends over 18 amino acids. CDR1 and CDR2 from the germline V gene are SGHVS and FNYEAQ. Trimming took 1 base from V and 5 from J; bases not matched to a gene: 11. Findings of the study overall: In a later analysis, 17,000 or so TCR beta sequences were associated with HLA alleles at 0.05 false discovery rate.

The primer mix had 60 Vbeta and 13 Jbeta primers. Some clones are missing from TCRdb's copy, which holds only in-frame ones; the method was immunoSEQ multiplex PCR. The sample yields some 180,000 clones, just under 80% seen once. V is TRBV7-6 and J is TRBJ2-5; 12 positions match TRBD2. The source material was PBMCs. The sequence derives from a woman aged 25 to 39 in good health and CMV-seronegative. The CDR3 region is CASSLVVPSGGAGETQYF. Written as DNA, the CDR3 is TGTGCCAGCAGCTTAGTCGTCCCTAGCGGGGGGGCCGGGGAGACCCAGTACTTC.